The rows below give T cell receptor beta chains drawn from one sample of a study of OX40 agonist ivuxolimab in advanced cancers. Repertoires were generated with immunoSEQ multiplex PCR, while TCRdb's copy carries only in-frame clones and drops some. The repertoire holds fewer than 100,000 clones, with 93% as singletons. The starting material was CD4+ or CD8+ T cells sorted from blood, obtained in a trial of the OX40 agonist ivuxolimab. The receptor source for this set is an adult with an advanced solid tumor such as melanoma, head and neck, liver or kidney cancer. CDR3s include the opening cysteine and the closing phenylalanine or tryptophan. The D gene is left open where the match is weak. Clone sizes are given selectively: once, few, many, or a class where the clone is expanded.

CDR3 length: 15
D gene: NA
clone size: NA
J gene: TRBJ2-3
V gene: TRBV6-5
CDR3 protein: CASSYLDSSTDTQYF
CDR3 DNA: TGTGCCAGCAGTTACCTTGACAGCAGCACAGATACGCAGTATTTT

CDR3 length: 13
D gene: TRBD1
clone size: NA
J gene: TRBJ2-5
V gene: TRBV5-4
CDR3 protein: CASSWDSKETQYF
CDR3 DNA: TGTGCCAGCAGCTGGGACAGTAAAGAGACCCAGTACTTC

CDR3 length: 14
D gene: NA
clone size: NA
J gene: TRBJ2-7
V gene: TRBV9
CDR3 protein: CASSQWESSYEQYF
CDR3 DNA: TGTGCCAGCAGCCAGTGGGAGTCCTCCTACGAGCAGTACTTC

CDR3 length: 14
D gene: NA
clone size: NA
J gene: TRBJ2-3
V gene: TRBV19
CDR3 protein: CASSIDGLRDTQYF
CDR3 DNA: TGTGCCAGTAGTATAGATGGCCTAAGGGATACGCAGTATTTT

CDR3 length: 14
D gene: TRBD2
clone size: NA
J gene: TRBJ2-7
V gene: TRBV5-6
CDR3 protein: CASSYSGRSYEQYF
CDR3 DNA: TGTGCCAGCAGCTATAGCGGGAGGTCCTACGAGCAGTACTTC

CDR3 length: 13
D gene: NA
clone size: NA
J gene: TRBJ1-5
V gene: TRBV19
CDR3 protein: CASKFGGNQPQHF
CDR3 DNA: TGTGCCAGTAAATTCGGGGGCAATCAGCCCCAGCATTTT

CDR3 length: 15
D gene: TRBD2
clone size: NA
J gene: TRBJ2-7
V gene: TRBV5-1
CDR3 protein: CASSFFPGGMNEQYF
CDR3 DNA: TGCGCCAGCAGCTTTTTTCCGGGAGGGATGAACGAGCAGTACTTC

CDR3 length: 13
D gene: NA
clone size: NA
J gene: TRBJ2-7
V gene: TRBV7-6
CDR3 protein: CASSSGTHYEQYF
CDR3 DNA: TGTGCCAGCAGCTCCGGGACACACTACGAGCAGTACTTC

CDR3 length: 13
D gene: TRBD1
clone size: few
J gene: TRBJ1-1
V gene: TRBV10-3
CDR3 protein: CAIRRAGGTEAFF
CDR3 DNA: TGTGCCATCAGAAGGGCAGGGGGCACTGAAGCTTTCTTT

CDR3 length: 14
D gene: NA
clone size: NA
J gene: TRBJ1-5
V gene: TRBV5-8
CDR3 protein: CASSRTESNQPQHF
CDR3 DNA: TGTGCCAGCAGCCGGACAGAAAGCAATCAGCCCCAGCATTTT

CDR3 length: 16
D gene: NA
clone size: NA
J gene: TRBJ2-5
V gene: TRBV4-2
CDR3 protein: CASSQAHLAPLETQYF
CDR3 DNA: TGTGCCAGCAGCCAAGCTCACCTAGCGCCCTTGGAGACCCAGTACTTC

CDR3 length: 15
D gene: NA
clone size: NA
J gene: TRBJ1-2
V gene: TRBV6-1
CDR3 protein: CASSENIGAAGGYTF
CDR3 DNA: TGTGCCAGCAGTGAAAATATAGGGGCCGCGGGTGGCTACACCTTC

CDR3 length: 9
D gene: NA
clone size: NA
J gene: TRBJ1-1
V gene: TRBV29-1
CDR3 protein: CSGGPGAFF
CDR3 DNA: TGCAGCGGGGGTCCTGGGGCTTTCTTT

CDR3 length: 11
D gene: NA
clone size: few
J gene: TRBJ2-7
V gene: TRBV5-1
CDR3 protein: CASGLGYEQYF
CDR3 DNA: TGCGCCAGTGGACTTGGCTACGAGCAGTACTTC

CDR3 length: 14
D gene: TRBD1
clone size: NA
J gene: TRBJ2-1
V gene: TRBV7-8
CDR3 protein: CASSHGTGYNEQFF
CDR3 DNA: TGTGCCAGCAGTCATGGGACAGGTTACAATGAGCAGTTCTTC

CDR3 length: 15
D gene: NA
clone size: NA
J gene: TRBJ2-1
V gene: TRBV29-1
CDR3 protein: CSALRGASSYNEQFF
CDR3 DNA: TGCAGCGCCCTCCGTGGGGCTAGCTCCTACAATGAGCAGTTCTTC

CDR3 length: 15
D gene: NA
clone size: NA
J gene: TRBJ2-3
V gene: TRBV29-1
CDR3 protein: CSARVRDYNTDTQYF
CDR3 DNA: TGCAGCGCCCGTGTCCGAGACTATAACACAGATACGCAGTATTTT

CDR3 length: 15
D gene: NA
clone size: NA
J gene: TRBJ2-7
V gene: TRBV7-6
CDR3 protein: CASSFATGHLYEQYF
CDR3 DNA: TGTGCCAGCAGCTTTGCGACGGGACATCTCTACGAGCAGTACTTC

CDR3 length: 12
D gene: NA
clone size: once
J gene: TRBJ2-1
V gene: TRBV7-3
CDR3 protein: CASSFSGHEQFF
CDR3 DNA: TGTGCCAGCAGCTTCTCTGGGCATGAGCAGTTCTTC

CDR3 length: 12
D gene: NA
clone size: NA
J gene: TRBJ1-5
V gene: TRBV28
CDR3 protein: CASETGTQPQHF
CDR3 DNA: TGTGCCTCAGAGACGGGAACCCAGCCCCAGCATTTT

CDR3 length: 14
D gene: TRBD1
clone size: NA
J gene: TRBJ2-7
V gene: TRBV5-4
CDR3 protein: CASSLARGLYEQYF
CDR3 DNA: TGTGCCAGCAGCTTGGCCAGGGGGCTCTACGAGCAGTACTTC

CDR3 length: 14
D gene: NA
clone size: NA
J gene: TRBJ2-3
V gene: TRBV27
CDR3 protein: CASSFGPSTDTQYF
CDR3 DNA: TGTGCCAGCAGTTTTGGCCCTAGCACAGATACGCAGTATTTT

CDR3 length: 12
D gene: TRBD1
clone size: NA
J gene: TRBJ1-2
V gene: TRBV2
CDR3 protein: CASEGQGDGYTF
CDR3 DNA: TGTGCCAGCGAGGGGCAGGGGGATGGCTACACCTTC

CDR3 length: 11
D gene: NA
clone size: NA
J gene: TRBJ1-1
V gene: TRBV20-1
CDR3 protein: CSAWLNTEAFF
CDR3 DNA: TGCAGTGCTTGGCTGAACACTGAAGCTTTCTTT

CDR3 length: 16
D gene: NA
clone size: once
J gene: TRBJ2-4
V gene: TRBV5-4
CDR3 protein: CASSFRGGARENIQYF
CDR3 DNA: TGTGCCAGCAGCTTTAGGGGGGGCGCCCGGGAAAACATTCAGTACTTC

CDR3 length: 14
D gene: NA
clone size: once
J gene: TRBJ1-2
V gene: TRBV14
CDR3 protein: CASSPGGSHYGYTF
CDR3 DNA: TGTGCCAGCAGCCCAGGTGGTTCTCACTATGGCTACACCTTC

CDR3 length: 15
D gene: NA
clone size: NA
J gene: TRBJ2-1
V gene: TRBV5-8
CDR3 protein: CASSLTGNSYNEQFF
CDR3 DNA: TGTGCCAGCAGCTTGACAGGGAACTCCTACAATGAGCAGTTCTTC

CDR3 length: 14
D gene: TRBD2
clone size: NA
J gene: TRBJ2-3
V gene: TRBV7-9
CDR3 protein: CASSLKRELSAQYF
CDR3 DNA: TGTGCCAGCAGCTTAAAGCGGGAGCTCTCCGCGCAGTATTTT

CDR3 length: 14
D gene: TRBD1
clone size: NA
J gene: TRBJ1-4
V gene: TRBV7-9
CDR3 protein: CASSSQGAREKLFF
CDR3 DNA: TGTGCCAGCAGCTCACAGGGGGCTCGTGAAAAACTGTTTTTT

CDR3 length: 16
D gene: TRBD1
clone size: once
J gene: TRBJ2-1
V gene: TRBV5-5
CDR3 protein: CASSLEGQGIWGEQFF
CDR3 DNA: TGTGCCAGCAGCTTGGAGGGACAGGGCATATGGGGTGAGCAGTTCTTC

CDR3 length: 16
D gene: NA
clone size: NA
J gene: TRBJ2-3
V gene: TRBV15
CDR3 protein: CATSHPGGPSTDTQYF
CDR3 DNA: TGTGCCACCAGCCATCCTGGGGGACCCTCCACAGATACGCAGTATTTT

CDR3 length: 11
D gene: NA
clone size: NA
J gene: TRBJ1-2
V gene: TRBV20-1
CDR3 protein: CSARVGVGYTF
CDR3 DNA: TGCAGTGCTAGAGTTGGGGTCGGCTACACCTTC

CDR3 length: 15
D gene: NA
clone size: NA
J gene: TRBJ1-5
V gene: TRBV5-6
CDR3 protein: CASSFRARYNQPQHF
CDR3 DNA: TGTGCCAGCAGCTTTAGGGCGAGATACAATCAGCCCCAGCATTTT

CDR3 length: 17
D gene: TRBD1
clone size: NA
J gene: TRBJ1-1
V gene: TRBV7-2
CDR3 protein: CASSSNTRTGKDTEAFF
CDR3 DNA: TGTGCCAGCAGCTCCAACACCCGGACAGGCAAGGACACTGAAGCTTTCTTT

CDR3 length: 13
D gene: NA
clone size: NA
J gene: TRBJ2-7
V gene: TRBV5-5
CDR3 protein: CASSLSLAYEQYF
CDR3 DNA: TGTGCCAGCAGCTTGAGTTTAGCCTACGAGCAGTACTTC

CDR3 length: 15
D gene: NA
clone size: NA
J gene: TRBJ2-5
V gene: TRBV4-1
CDR3 protein: CASSPSRRAKETQYF
CDR3 DNA: TGCGCCAGCAGCCCCTCAAGGAGAGCCAAAGAGACCCAGTACTTC

CDR3 length: 12
D gene: NA
clone size: once
J gene: TRBJ1-2
V gene: TRBV12-5
CDR3 protein: CASGPELYGYTF
CDR3 DNA: TGTGCTAGTGGTCCGGAACTCTATGGCTACACCTTC

CDR3 length: 14
D gene: NA
clone size: NA
J gene: TRBJ1-2
V gene: TRBV6-5
CDR3 protein: CASSSEQGDYGYTF
CDR3 DNA: TGTGCCAGCAGTTCCGAACAGGGCGACTATGGCTACACCTTC

CDR3 length: 15
D gene: NA
clone size: NA
J gene: TRBJ2-2
V gene: TRBV12-5
CDR3 protein: CASAPGLLAGGELFF
CDR3 DNA: TGTGCTAGTGCCCCGGGCCTCCTCGCCGGCGGGGAGCTGTTTTTT

CDR3 length: 15
D gene: TRBD1
clone size: NA
J gene: TRBJ2-5
V gene: TRBV7-6
CDR3 protein: CASSLGQGDGETQYF
CDR3 DNA: TGTGCCAGCAGCTTAGGACAGGGTGACGGAGAGACCCAGTACTTC

CDR3 length: 12
D gene: NA
clone size: once
J gene: TRBJ1-1
V gene: TRBV7-9
CDR3 protein: CASSYWIEQAFF
CDR3 DNA: TGTGCCAGCAGCTACTGGATCGAACAAGCTTTCTTT

CDR3 length: 15
D gene: TRBD2
clone size: NA
J gene: TRBJ2-4
V gene: TRBV4-2
CDR3 protein: CASSQDTREGNIQYF
CDR3 DNA: TGTGCCAGCAGCCAAGATACCCGGGAGGGAAACATTCAGTACTTC

CDR3 length: 15
D gene: NA
clone size: once
J gene: TRBJ2-5
V gene: TRBV5-1
CDR3 protein: CASSLGASEKETQYF
CDR3 DNA: TGCGCCAGCAGCTTGGGGGCTAGCGAAAAAGAGACCCAGTACTTC

CDR3 length: 12
D gene: NA
clone size: once
J gene: TRBJ2-7
V gene: TRBV5-4
CDR3 protein: CASSLGDYEQYF
CDR3 DNA: TGTGCCAGCAGCTTAGGAGATTACGAGCAGTACTTC

CDR3 length: 16
D gene: NA
clone size: once
J gene: TRBJ2-1
V gene: TRBV7-6
CDR3 protein: CASSLSLRGYYNEQFF
CDR3 DNA: TGTGCCAGCAGCTTATCTTTGCGGGGCTACTACAATGAGCAGTTCTTC

CDR3 length: 15
D gene: NA
clone size: NA
J gene: TRBJ1-6
V gene: TRBV27
CDR3 protein: CASSFRGTENSPLHF
CDR3 DNA: TGTGCCAGCAGTTTTAGGGGTACAGAGAATTCACCCCTCCACTTT

CDR3 length: 19
D gene: NA
clone size: NA
J gene: TRBJ1-2
V gene: TRBV7-2
CDR3 protein: CASSLARLRAGVVPYGYTF
CDR3 DNA: TGTGCCAGCAGCTTAGCCAGGCTTCGGGCGGGGGTTGTCCCCTATGGCTACACCTTC

CDR3 length: 14
D gene: TRBD1
clone size: NA
J gene: TRBJ1-1
V gene: TRBV10-1
CDR3 protein: CASREQGTSTEAFF
CDR3 DNA: TGCGCCAGCAGAGAACAGGGGACGAGCACTGAAGCTTTCTTT